One sample yielded the 32 T cell receptor beta chains listed below, sequenced in a study of spatial heterogeneity in lung cancer. Study results and caveats: Tumors with more nonsynonymous mutations had more expanded intratumoral alpha and beta TCRs.

Which antigens these TCRs recognize remains unknown. The sample's time point: sample taken at primary tumor resection. MiXCR was run by TCRdb on the 5' RACE reads, yielding one entry per CDR3 protein. The sample records roughly 5,700 distinct CDR3 sequences, about 7.7% being singletons. This specimen was lung tumor tissue, taken at surgery. Receptor source: a female donor with early-stage non-small cell lung cancer.

This clonotype was detected ten times or more. Since it is a stray read in a library aimed at alpha chains, this beta chain has a size that is not meaningful. V usage is TRBV13 and J usage is TRBJ1-2; 10 positions agree with TRBD1. Trimming at V came to 5 bases and at J to 2 bases, leaving 11 bases not matched to a gene. Germline V gives CDR1 PRHDT, CDR2 FYEKMQ (reference sequence). This CDR3 spans 17 amino acids. The CDR3 DNA reads TGTGCCAGCAGCCGACGAGGGACAGGGGTAGGAAACTATGGCTACACCTTC. Protein sequence: CASSRRGTGVGNYGYTF.

As for this clonotype: The library was built for alpha chains, so this beta chain is an off-target read and its size means little. The chain recombines TRBV6-2 or TRBV6-3 with TRBJ2-3, with 7 bases identical to TRBD2. Germline CDR1 reads MNHEY; CDR2 reads SVGEGT. V was pared by 0 bases and J by 2 bases, with 2 bases of the junction left unmatched. This CDR3 region has 15 residues. Here the CDR3 DNA reads TGTGCCAGCAGTTACTCGAGCGGGGACACAGATACGCAGTATTTT. Translating gives CASSYSSGDTDTQYF.

This clonotype has ten or more counts. Little can be read into the size of this beta chain, an off-target read in a library designed for alpha chains. The J gene is TRBJ2-7, the V gene TRBV7-9; D remains ambiguous. Per the germline V gene, CDR1 is SEHNR and CDR2 is FQNEAQ (reference sequence). The CDR3 sequence is 13 residues long. V lost 4 bases and J lost 1, with 8 bases in between. The CDR3 DNA follows: TGTGCCAGCAGCTCCGCCTCTTCCTACGAGCAGTACTTC. It is translated as CASSSASSYEQYF.

This clonotype is medium-sized within its sample. This beta chain is a stray sequence in a library constructed for alpha chains; its clone size is not meaningful. This chain links TRBV9 with TRBJ2-3, with a possible D match to TRBD1 (5 bases). This CDR3 spans 15 amino acids. Germline values: CDR1 SGDLS, CDR2 YYNGEE. Trimming removed 3 bases at V and 3 bases at J, with 14 bases between. The DNA for the CDR3 is TGTGCCAGCAGCGAGAAAGGGGCTGGGACAGATACGCAGTATTTT. Protein sequence: CASSEKGAGTDTQYF.

This clonotype is medium-sized by share. Within a library made for alpha chains, this beta chain is off target, and its count is uninformative. The chain couples TRBV7-9 to TRBJ2-2; D is uncertain. Trimming left V 2 bases short and J 6 bases short, with 13 bases between. CDR3 length: 15 amino acids. Germline-derived CDR1 and CDR2 are SEHNR and FQNEAQ (reference sequence). The CDR3, as DNA: TGTGCCAGCAGCTTAAGACGGCTGTCTTCCGGGGAGCTGTTTTTT. Protein product: CASSLRRLSSGELFF.

This clonotype ranks as medium-sized. The library was designed around alpha chains, so this beta chain is a stray read whose abundance carries little weight. The chain uses TRBV10-3 and TRBJ2-3; D is unresolved. This CDR3 is 14 amino acids long. From germline, CDR1 is ENHRY and CDR2 SYGVKD. The V end lost 6 bases, the J end lost 3 bases, and 13 bases lay between the germline ends. This CDR3 is CAIRKGSITDTQYF. The CDR3 DNA reads as TGTGCCATCAGGAAAGGTTCCATTACAGATACGCAGTATTTT.

This clonotype is medium-sized by share. This beta chain is a stray read from a library made for alpha chains; its abundance is not meaningful. This sequence joins TRBV6-5 and TRBJ2-7; 12 bases are shared with TRBD1. There are 15 residues in the CDR3. V lost 6 bases, J lost 10 bases, and 13 bases stayed unmatched. In germline, CDR1 is MNHEY, CDR2 SVGAGI. CDR3 nucleotides: TGTGCCAGCAGCCTAATGGGGACAGGGGGCCTTAGTCAGTACTTC. Protein sequence: CASSLMGTGGLSQYF.

This clonotype rates as medium-sized. This beta chain is an off-target read within a library intended for alpha chains, so its frequency means little. V and J are TRBV29-1 and TRBJ1-1; TRBD1 matches 7 bases. J was trimmed by 4 bases and V by 2 bases; bases with no gene match: 4. Germline-derived CDR1 and CDR2 are SQVTM and ANQGSEA. This CDR3 spans 13 amino acids. The CDR3 coding sequence is TGCAGCGTTGAACCCCAGGGGGGCACTGAAGCTTTCTTT. This sequence encodes CSVEPQGGTEAFF. Supplemented by reference TRBV29-1 and TRBJ1-1, the full variable domain reads SAVISQKPSRDICQRGTSLTIQCQVDSQVTMMFWYRQQPGQSLTLIATANQGSEATYESGFVIDKFPISRPNLTFSTLTVSNMSPEDSSIYLCSVEPQGGTEAFFGQGTRLTVV.

This clonotype was counted many times. The size of this beta chain means little, since it is a stray read in a library made for alpha chains. The rearrangement links TRBV12-3 or TRBV12-4 to TRBJ1-1; the D is unclear. This CDR3 region has 13 residues. Trimming removed 7 bases at V and 1 base at J, with 10 bases between. CDR3 in DNA: TGTGCCAGCATATTGGTGTCGAACACTGAAGCTTTCTTT. Protein sequence: CASILVSNTEAFF.

This clonotype was recorded many times. Little can be read into the size of this beta chain, an off-target read in a library designed for alpha chains. The rearrangement joins TRBV27 to TRBJ2-7; 16 nucleotides align to TRBD2. Germline V lookup: CDR1 MNHEY, CDR2 SMNVEV (reference sequence). V gave up 1 base and J gave up 5 bases; unmatched junction bases: 8. This CDR3 is built from 18 residues. The CDR3 DNA sequence: TGTGCCAGCAGTTTATATGGGACTAGCGGGGGGGCCCCCCACGAGCAGTACTTC. The encoded protein is CASSLYGTSGGAPHEQYF.

In this sample, this clonotype is medium-sized. This beta chain is an off-target read within a library intended for alpha chains, so its frequency means little. V is TRBV5-1 and J is TRBJ2-2; 7 bases fit TRBD1. Looked up from germline, CDR1 is SGHRS and CDR2 is YFSETQ. The CDR3 totals 16 residues. The V and J ends lost 0 bases and 0 bases, in that order; junction bases with no gene match: 2. The CDR3 nucleotides read TGCGCCAGCAGCTTGGACAGGGGTGCGAACACCGGGGAGCTGTTTTTT. Amino acid sequence: CASSLDRGANTGELFF.

Comments on this clonotype: This beta chain is a stray sequence in a library constructed for alpha chains; its clone size is not meaningful. V gene TRBV4-3 combines with J gene TRBJ2-5; 12 nucleotides agree with TRBD2. The V and J ends lost 1 base and 4 bases, in that order; junction bases with no gene match: 4. CDR1 and CDR2 (germline): LGHNA, YSLEER. The CDR3 runs 16 residues. The CDR3 nucleotides are TGCGCCAGCAGCCAAGTTCTAGCGGGGGGGCGAGAGACCCAGTACTTC. Its protein product is CASSQVLAGGRETQYF.

This clonotype was detected many times. Since it is a stray read in a library aimed at alpha chains, this beta chain has a size that is not meaningful. The chain employs TRBV12-3 or TRBV12-4 and TRBJ1-4; 7 bases match TRBD1. V lost 8 bases and J lost 5; bases outside the gene matches: 5. The CDR3 covers 13 residues. DNA for the CDR3: TGTGCCAGCTCCGGGACAGCGAATGAAAAACTGTTTTTT. Its translation: CASSGTANEKLFF.

By frequency in the sample, this clonotype is medium-sized. The library was designed around alpha chains, so this beta chain is a stray read whose abundance carries little weight. The V call is TRBV20-1, the J call TRBJ2-3; TRBD2 matches at 7 bases. The V gene end was trimmed by 0 bases and the J gene end by 4 bases; junction bases not matched to a gene: 10. Germline V gene sequence: CDR1 DFQATT, CDR2 SNEGSKA (reference sequence). The CDR3 runs to 16 residues. CDR3 DNA sequence: TGCAGTGCTAGAGAAGCAGCGGGGTTCGGAGCAGATACGCAGTATTTT. It yields the protein CSAREAAGFGADTQYF.

This clonotype is medium-sized within its sample. Within a library made for alpha chains, this beta chain is off target, and its count is uninformative. V is TRBV28 and J is TRBJ1-2; no clear D gene. This CDR3 has 12 residues. Germline V CDR1 and CDR2: MDHEN, SYDVKM. Deletions cut 7 bases from V and 4 bases from J, with 10 bases between. The CDR3 reads CASTSRTYGYTF. CDR3 nucleotides: TGTGCCAGCACCTCGAGGACCTATGGCTACACCTTC.

This clonotype was counted many times. This beta chain slipped into a library made for alpha chains as a stray read, so its size is not meaningful. This rearrangement joins TRBV2 to TRBJ2-7; the match to TRBD2 covers 7 bases. The CDR3 covers 16 residues. Germline CDR1 SNHLY, CDR2 FYNNEI. V trimming: 6 bases; J trimming: 2 bases; junction bases outside the gene matches: 13. CDR3 nucleotides: TGTGCCAGCAGCTCCATACTAGCGTGGTCCCCCTACGAGCAGTACTTC. It is translated as CASSSILAWSPYEQYF.

This clonotype was recorded at least ten times. The library was prepared for alpha chains; this beta chain is a stray read, so its frequency means little. This rearrangement joins TRBV28 to TRBJ1-2, with 7 bases aligning to TRBD1. With 3 bases clipped from V and 8 bases from J, the junction kept 6 bases outside the gene matches. The CDR3 is 13 amino acids. The V gene's germline CDR1 is MDHEN and CDR2 SYDVKM. The CDR3 sequence is CASSLGQGGGYTF. CDR3 bases: TGTGCCAGCAGTTTGGGCCAGGGGGGAGGCTACACCTTC.

Within the sample, this clonotype is medium-sized. This beta chain lies outside the target of a library built for alpha chains; its clone size means little. V is TRBV12-3 or TRBV12-4 and J is TRBJ2-7; D remains ambiguous. V dropped 5 bases and J dropped 2 bases, with 13 bases sitting between them. The CDR3 contains 14 residues. CDR3 coding DNA: TGTGCCAGCAGTCTCGACTTCGATCCCTACGAGCAGTACTTC. Its protein is CASSLDFDPYEQYF.

At least ten counts were recorded for this clonotype. This beta chain is off target for a library built for alpha chains, so its abundance means little. The CDR3 here is CASSQGLSTDTQYF. CDR3 sequence (DNA): TGTGCCAGCAGCCAGGGACTAAGCACAGATACGCAGTATTTT. The V and J genes are TRBV7-9 and TRBJ2-3, with 7 bases matching TRBD2. J lost 0 bases, V lost 5 bases, and 2 bases had no gene match. The length of the CDR3 is 14 residues. Per the germline V gene, CDR1 is SEHNR and CDR2 is FQNEAQ (reference sequence).

At least ten counts were recorded for this clonotype. This beta chain represents an off-target read in a library built for alpha chains; its size is of limited meaning. CDR3 loop: CASSLRGALNGYTF. CDR3 in DNA: TGTGCCAGCAGCTTAAGAGGAGCCCTTAATGGCTACACCTTC. V and J are TRBV7-9 and TRBJ1-2; D gene uncertain. Deletions cut 2 bases from V and 6 bases from J, with 13 bases between. CDR3 length equals 14 residues. Germline CDR1 is SEHNR and CDR2 is FQNEAQ (reference sequence).

Comments on this clonotype: This clone may be a read error of a much larger clone one base away. Because the library targeted alpha chains, this beta chain is an off-target read whose size means little. The chain carries TRBV28 and TRBJ2-3; TRBD1 matches 7 bases. From germline, CDR1 is MDHEN and CDR2 SYDVKM. The CDR3 totals 14 residues. With 10 bases clipped from V and 5 bases from J, the junction kept 12 bases outside the gene matches. The CDR3: CAIERRQGGDTQYF. As DNA, the CDR3 is TGTGCCATCGAGAGGAGACAGGGTGGAGATACGCAGTATTTT.

This clonotype was picked up many times. For a library built for alpha chains, this beta chain is a stray read; little rests on its size. The chain couples TRBV6-5 to TRBJ2-6, with no clear D. CDR1 is MNHEY and CDR2 is SVGAGI in the germline V gene. This CDR3 is 17 amino acids long. The V gene lost 8 bases and the J gene lost 0 bases, with 17 bases spanning the gap. CDR3 nucleotides: TGTGCCAGCGCCTTACTTGGGTTCCGCTCTGGGGCCAACGTCCTGACTTTC. Translated: CASALLGFRSGANVLTF.

This clonotype was seen ten or more times. This beta chain is an unintended read in a library built for alpha chains; its size means little. The chain couples TRBV12-3 or TRBV12-4 to TRBJ1-1, with 7 nucleotides matching TRBD1. Losses at the gene ends were 5 bases for V and 0 bases for J; bases not matched to a gene: 3. The CDR3 has 14 residues. DNA of the CDR3: TGTGCCAGCAGTAACACAGGGGTGAACACTGAAGCTTTCTTT. This encodes CASSNTGVNTEAFF.

This clonotype is judged medium-sized. This beta chain was picked up by a library intended for alpha chains and is off target, so its count carries little meaning. This chain links TRBV20-1 with TRBJ2-3; TRBD2 aligns across 7 bases. The V segment lost 5 bases and the J segment 0 bases; nucleotides outside the gene matches: 14. The CDR3 contains 17 residues. Germline V gene sequence: CDR1 DFQATT, CDR2 SNEGSKA (reference sequence). CDR3 sequence (DNA): TGCAGTGCTCGACGTGTTCGCGGGAGTGGGAGCACAGATACGCAGTATTTT. It yields the protein CSARRVRGSGSTDTQYF.

This clonotype is termed medium-sized. Found in a library prepared for alpha chains, this beta chain is an off-target read, and its abundance has little meaning. The gene calls are TRBV9 and TRBJ2-2; D gene unclear. This CDR3 has 14 amino acids. The V end was cut by 2 bases, the J end by 7 bases, with 12 bases between. Germline values: CDR1 SGDLS, CDR2 YYNGEE. As DNA, the CDR3 is TGTGCCAGCAGCGTCCAGTACGGTCACGGGGAGCTGTTTTTT. This gives the protein CASSVQYGHGELFF.

In its sample, this clonotype ranks as medium-sized. Because the library targeted alpha chains, this beta chain is an off-target read whose size means little. The chain has TRBV28 and TRBJ2-7; D possibly corresponds to TRBD2 (5 bases). This CDR3 is 12 amino acids long. V was trimmed by 8 bases and J by 2 bases, leaving 10 bases between them. Germline lookup yields CDR1 MDHEN and CDR2 SYDVKM. The CDR3 DNA reads TGTGCCAGCCAAGCGGAAACCTACGAGCAGTACTTC. Its protein is CASQAETYEQYF.

This clonotype was seen repeatedly, ten times or more. Found in a library prepared for alpha chains, this beta chain is an off-target read, and its abundance has little meaning. V and J are TRBV7-3 and TRBJ2-1; D remains unclear. The CDR3 runs 13 residues. V was pared by 4 bases and J by 9 bases, with 13 bases between. Germline-derived CDR1 and CDR2 are SGHTA and FQGTGA. The CDR3 sequence is CASSSTNTAEQFF. The CDR3 DNA reads TGTGCCAGCAGCTCCACGAATACAGCTGAGCAGTTCTTC.

This clonotype is medium-sized (0.01 to 0.1%) within its sample. Compared with germline, one end of the junction differs, possibly owing to a read error. This beta chain was picked up by a library intended for alpha chains and is off target, so its count carries little meaning. The chain employs TRBV7-2 and TRBJ2-5, with 16 nucleotides matching TRBD2. The CDR3 runs 16 residues. Germline CDR1 reads SGHTA; CDR2 reads FQGNSA. This CDR3 reads CASSLSAGTSGGAAHF. The DNA for the CDR3 is TGTGCCAGCAGCTTGTCCGCCGGGACTAGCGGGGGGGCCGCACACTTC.

About this clonotype itself: This beta chain slipped into a library made for alpha chains as a stray read, so its size is not meaningful. The CDR3, as DNA: TGTGCCAGCAATAGAGGGACAGGGGAAGAGACCCAGTACTTC. It yields the protein CASNRGTGEETQYF. This chain links TRBV6-1 with TRBJ2-5, with TRBD1 identical over 10 bases. The germline V gene has CDR1 MNHNS and CDR2 SASEGT. CDR3 length: 14 residues. V shed 7 bases, J shed 3 bases, and the junction held 5 bases outside the gene matches.

For this clonotype: Since it is a stray read in a library aimed at alpha chains, this beta chain has a size that is not meaningful. In nucleotides, the CDR3 is TGTGCCAGCAGCTTAGAGGCCTCGCGCCGATGCTTCTTC. Protein sequence: CASSLEASRRCFF. The chain links TRBV7-9 to TRBJ2-1; D is undetermined. The V gene lost 1 base and the J gene lost 16 bases, with 17 bases spanning the gap. This CDR3 has 13 amino acids. The germline gives CDR1 SEHNR, CDR2 FQNEAQ (reference sequence).

Judged by abundance, this clonotype is medium-sized. This beta chain is a stray sequence in a library constructed for alpha chains; its clone size is not meaningful. The chain couples TRBV6-5 to TRBJ2-7, with unresolved D. Germline V gene lookup returns CDR1 MNHEY and CDR2 SVGAGI. The CDR3 length is 13 residues. The V end lost 5 bases, the J end lost 4 bases, and 12 bases lay between the germline ends. For the CDR3, the DNA is TGTGCCAGCAGTACCGGTGGGCAATACGAGCAGTACTTC. Translated, it gives CASSTGGQYEQYF.

This clonotype has a count of ten or more. The size of this beta chain means little, since it is a stray read in a library made for alpha chains. The chain employs TRBV10-3 and TRBJ2-1, with a tentative D call TRBD2 (6 bases). Germline CDR1 and CDR2: ENHRY and SYGVKD. The CDR3 extends over 15 amino acids. The ends were cut back, 2 bases at V and 4 bases at J, with 12 bases in the middle. CDR3 residues: CAISEAGTSYNEQFF. DNA for the CDR3: TGTGCCATCAGTGAGGCCGGGACTTCTTACAATGAGCAGTTCTTC.